Included here is one T cell receptor (beta chain) sequence, with context. Its antigen is as yet unknown. This specimen comes from a study of OX40 agonist ivuxolimab in advanced cancers. TCRdb keeps only in-frame clones here, not all; method: immunoSEQ multiplex PCR. The repertoire has about 83,000 clones, over 80% of them found once; the top ten carry approximately 0.43%. The CDR3 contains 16 residues. CDR1 and CDR2 (germline): SGHNT, YYREEE (reference sequence). Trimming stripped 0 bases from V and 9 bases from J, with 22 bases between. Broader study findings: Within 6 weeks, CD4+ and CD8+ blood T cells expanded clonally at 0.1 to 3.0 mg/kg. Expanded clones were, on average, more numerous in CD8+ T cells than in CD4+.

This chain links TRBV5-4 with TRBJ2-7; tentatively, D is TRBD2 (6 bases). The sequence came from an adult with an advanced solid tumor such as melanoma, head and neck, liver or kidney cancer. Sequencing was performed on CD4+ or CD8+ T cells sorted from blood, taken in a trial of the OX40 agonist ivuxolimab. The CDR3 is CASSLGGSGEWIGQYF. The CDR3 DNA reads as TGTGCCAGCAGCTTGGGAGGGTCGGGGGAGTGGATCGGGCAGTACTTC.